Listed here are 21 T cell receptor beta chains from one sample, sequenced in a study of T-cell reconstitution after alpha-beta-depleted transplantation in children. The TCRbeta library was prepared with unique molecular identifiers. MiXCR, run by TCRdb on the PCR reads, gives a single entry per CDR3 protein. This sample has approximately 640,000 distinct CDR3 sequences, with approximately 17% found just once. Sequencing used PBMCs from the stem cell graft donor, obtained from the stem cell graft. The origin of the receptors is a human donor who donated a stem cell graft to a child with acute myeloid leukemia.

This clonotype turned up a few times. The J gene is TRBJ1-5, the V gene TRBV7-9; D is ambiguous. Deletions cut 2 bases from V and 9 bases from J, with 14 bases between. Germline V gene lookup returns CDR1 SEHNR and CDR2 FQNEAQ (reference sequence). This CDR3 region has 14 residues. CDR3 protein: CASSLFTDPTPQHF. As DNA, the CDR3 is TGTGCCAGCAGCTTATTTACAGACCCAACGCCCCAGCATTTT.

This clonotype was detected a few times. V usage is TRBV12-3 or TRBV12-4 and J usage is TRBJ1-5, with D perhaps TRBD1 (5 bases). This CDR3 has 15 amino acids. Trimming took 7 bases from V and 0 from J, leaving 13 bases between them. The CDR3 bases are TGTGCCAGCACCCCGGGGGATTATAGCAATCAGCCCCAGCATTTT. This sequence encodes CASTPGDYSNQPQHF.

This clonotype showed up many times. The rearrangement links TRBV6-5 to TRBJ1-1; D may be TRBD1 (6 bases). Per the germline V gene, CDR1 is MNHEY and CDR2 is SVGAGI. Trimming cost V 9 bases and J 7 bases, with 12 bases left between them. The CDR3 covers 11 residues. The CDR3 nucleotides read TGTGCCAGTTATCGGACAGATGAAGCTTTCTTT. Its protein is CASYRTDEAFF.

The chain recombines TRBV7-6 with TRBJ1-2, with a weak D call TRBD1 (6 bases). V lost 5 bases and J 6 bases, leaving 19 bases between the germline ends. The V gene's germline CDR1 is SGHVS and CDR2 FNYEAQ. This CDR3 has 15 amino acids. The CDR3 spells CASSPSGWTDNGYTF. CDR3 sequence (DNA): TGTGCCAGCAGCCCCAGTGGGTGGACAGATAATGGCTACACCTTC.

This clonotype showed up just a few times. The chain employs TRBV4-2 and TRBJ1-6, with 11 bases that match TRBD1. The CDR3 covers 16 residues. Trimming at V came to 4 bases and at J to 10 bases, leaving 9 bases not matched to a gene. The germline V gene encodes CDR1 LGHNA and CDR2 YNFKEQ. This chain's CDR3 is CASSPDRGQTRSPLHF. In DNA form, the CDR3 reads TGTGCCAGCAGCCCGGACAGGGGGCAGACTCGGTCACCCCTCCACTTT.

This chain connects TRBV20-1 to TRBJ2-5; weak D call: TRBD1 (6 bases). Looked up from germline, CDR1 is DFQATT and CDR2 is SNEGSKA (reference sequence). The length of the CDR3 is 15 residues. The CDR3 loop is CIAHPNRELRETQYF. The CDR3 DNA reads TGCATCGCGCACCCAAACAGGGAGCTAAGGGAGACCCAGTACTTC.

The chain employs TRBV28 and TRBJ1-1; D gene uncertain. This CDR3 comprises 15 residues. V was trimmed by 7 bases and J by 2 bases, leaving 17 bases between them. CDR1 and CDR2 from the germline V gene are MDHEN and SYDVKM. The DNA of the CDR3 is TGTGCCAGCATTAGAGGACCCCGGGTTAACACTGAAGCTTTCTTT. This encodes CASIRGPRVNTEAFF.

This clonotype came up many times. The chain joins TRBV20-1 to TRBJ1-2; D perhaps matches TRBD1 (5 bases). The germline V gene has CDR1 DFQATT and CDR2 SNEGSKA (reference sequence). The V end lost 3 bases, the J end lost 3 bases, and 11 bases lay between the germline ends. CDR3 length: 13 amino acids. CDR3 DNA: TGCAGTGCTAGTGGGGGGAAGGACTATGGCTACACCTTC. This codes for CSASGGKDYGYTF.

This clonotype was observed many times. The CDR3 DNA reads TGCAGCGTTGGCTCCGGGACAGAGAATTCACCCCTCCACTTT. Amino acid sequence: CSVGSGTENSPLHF. This chain connects TRBV29-1 to TRBJ1-6; 7 nucleotides line up with TRBD1. The CDR3 consists of 14 residues. Germline V CDR1 and CDR2: SQVTM, ANQGSEA. The trim removed 4 bases at V and 7 bases at J, leaving 7 bases unmatched. The whole variable domain, remainder taken from reference TRBV29-1 and TRBJ1-6, is SAVISQKPSRDICQRGTSLTIQCQVDSQVTMMFWYRQQPGQSLTLIATANQGSEATYESGFVIDKFPISRPNLTFSTLTVSNMSPEDSSIYLCSVGSGTENSPLHFGNGTRLTVT.

The rearrangement joins TRBV11-2 to TRBJ2-7; D is undetermined. Trimming shortened V by 4 bases and J by 3 bases, and 16 bases separated the two germline ends. The germline gives CDR1 SGHAT, CDR2 FQNNGV. The CDR3 has 15 residues. This CDR3 reads CASSSPDLVFYEQYV. The CDR3 DNA is TGTGCCAGCAGCTCCCCCGACTTGGTTTTCTACGAGCAGTACGTC.

This clonotype has at least ten counts. V and J are TRBV20-1 and TRBJ1-1, with D uncertain. V lost 2 bases to trimming and J lost 6 bases, with 16 bases between them. From germline, CDR1 is DFQATT and CDR2 SNEGSKA (reference sequence). This CDR3 spans 14 amino acids. DNA of the CDR3: TGCAGTGCTAGACTCGACGGGAGAGAGGCTGAAGCTTTCTTT. It specifies CSARLDGREAEAFF.

This clonotype was counted between two and nine times. The chain recombines TRBV5-1 with TRBJ2-5; 10 bases map to TRBD2. The trim removed 0 bases at V and 0 bases at J, leaving 8 bases unmatched. CDR1 is SGHRS and CDR2 is YFSETQ in the germline V gene. The CDR3 consists of 18 residues. CDR3 coding DNA: TGCGCCAGCAGCTTGGTGGCTAGCGGGGGCCCGTACCAAGAGACCCAGTACTTC. Amino acid sequence: CASSLVASGGPYQETQYF.

This clonotype occurred many times. This chain uses TRBV9 with TRBJ2-7, with a tentative D call TRBD1 (5 bases). The V gene's germline CDR1 is SGDLS and CDR2 YYNGEE. V was clipped by 4 bases and J by 2 bases, with 13 bases between them. This CDR3 has 14 amino acids. The CDR3 DNA sequence: TGTGCCAGCAGCCAAGAGACAGTGCCCTACGAGCAGTACTTC. It is translated as CASSQETVPYEQYF.

The chain is built from TRBV6-1 and TRBJ2-3, with TRBD1 as a possible D gene (6 bases). Trimming removed 6 bases at V and 0 bases at J, with 16 bases between. Germline V gene data show CDR1 as MNHNS and CDR2 as SASEGT. The CDR3 sequence is 16 residues long. This CDR3 is CASRQSGADSTDTQYF. In nucleotides, the CDR3 is TGTGCCAGCAGACAATCAGGGGCGGATAGCACAGATACGCAGTATTTT.

V is TRBV7-2 and J is TRBJ1-5, with TRBD1 identical over 9 bases. The trim removed 4 bases at V and 9 bases at J, leaving 7 bases unmatched. This CDR3 has 14 amino acids. Germline lookup yields CDR1 SGHTA and CDR2 FQGNSA. The CDR3 coding sequence is TGTGCCAGCAGCTCTGGGACAGGGTATAGGCCCCAGCATTTT. As protein: CASSSGTGYRPQHF.

This clonotype was seen only a few times. The CDR3 loop is CASSPRQGAEWGSPLHF. CDR3 bases: TGTGCCAGCAGCCCGCGACAGGGGGCAGAATGGGGATCACCCCTCCACTTT. This sequence joins TRBV13 and TRBJ1-6, with 10 positions matching TRBD1. V dropped 5 bases and J dropped 10; count of bases not matched to a gene: 14. Germline assignment: CDR1 PRHDT and CDR2 FYEKMQ (reference sequence). The CDR3 has 17 residues.

The J gene is TRBJ2-1, the V gene TRBV12-3 or TRBV12-4; maybe TRBD1 (5 bases). The ends were cut back, 7 bases at V and 9 bases at J, with 13 bases in the middle. This CDR3 spans 12 amino acids. CDR3 in amino acids: CASTWGDFEQFF. Here the CDR3 DNA reads TGTGCCAGCACCTGGGGCGACTTTGAGCAGTTCTTC.

The table lists this clonotype with many counts. J is TRBJ1-1 and V is TRBV6-5; 8 bases align to TRBD1. Germline CDR1 MNHEY, CDR2 SVGAGI. This CDR3 has 15 amino acids. J was trimmed by 1 base and V by 3 bases; bases with no gene match: 4. CDR3 sequence reads: CASSYSGQGNTEAFF. The CDR3 DNA reads TGTGCCAGCAGTTATTCTGGACAGGGGAACACTGAAGCTTTCTTT.

The chain couples TRBV25-1 to TRBJ1-1; 8 nucleotides align to TRBD1. The CDR3 contains 15 residues. V lost 3 bases and J lost 4; bases outside the gene matches: 7. Germline-derived CDR1 and CDR2 are MGHDK and SYGVNS. CDR3 in DNA: TGTGCCAGCAGTGATGACCGGACAGGGAGCACTGAAGCTTTCTTT. Encoded protein: CASSDDRTGSTEAFF.

V gene TRBV4-1 combines with J gene TRBJ1-1; maybe TRBD1 (5 bases). Trimming removed 1 base from V and 3 bases from J, with 9 bases in between. Germline lookup yields CDR1 MGHRA and CDR2 YSYEKL. The CDR3 is made up of 14 amino acids. The CDR3 reads CASSQVKGHTEAFF. The CDR3 bases are TGCGCCAGCAGCCAAGTCAAGGGGCACACTGAAGCTTTCTTT.

This clonotype has just a few counts. The V call is TRBV12-3 or TRBV12-4, the J call TRBJ1-5, with a tentative D call TRBD1 (5 bases). The CDR3 loop spans 19 amino acids. Trimming removed 5 bases from V and 9 bases from J, with 32 bases in between. The CDR3 region has the DNA TGTGCCAGCAGTCGATGGGCTCCCTCGACTGGGGGGGGAGAAGGGCCCCAGCATTTT. It yields the protein CASSRWAPSTGGGEGPQHF.